These 29 T cell receptor beta chains share one sample of origin, sequenced in a study of blood T cell repertoires in COVID-19. Repertoires were generated with immunoSEQ multiplex PCR, while TCRdb's copy carries only in-frame clones and drops some. This table has fewer than 250,000 clones, less than 90% appearing once. Sample: peripheral blood. Receptors were obtained from a woman older than 75 with COVID-19, enrolled during active disease.

J is TRBJ2-5 and V is TRBV11-2; 7 bases agree with TRBD1. The germline V gene has CDR1 SGHAT and CDR2 FQNNGV. V lost 5 bases to trimming and J lost 5 bases; unmatched junction nucleotides: 8. CDR3 length: 14 amino acids. The DNA of the CDR3 is TGTGCCAGCAGCCCACAGGGGTTGCGGGAGACCCAGTACTTC. It is translated as CASSPQGLRETQYF.

J is TRBJ2-7 and V is TRBV11-2, with 7 bases matching TRBD2. CDR1 is SGHAT and CDR2 is FQNNGV in the germline V gene. CDR3 length equals 14 residues. V gave up 5 bases and J gave up 2 bases; unmatched junction bases: 6. The CDR3 sequence: CASSTSGLAYEQYV. The CDR3 DNA reads TGTGCCAGCAGCACCAGTGGACTAGCCTACGAGCAGTACGTC.

The chain uses TRBV18 and TRBJ2-7; the D gene is possibly TRBD1 (6 bases). This CDR3 contains 14 residues. V lost 6 bases to trimming and J lost 2 bases, with 14 bases between them. Per the germline V gene, CDR1 is KGHSH and CDR2 is LQKENI. For the CDR3, the DNA is TGTGCCAGCTCGGCCACGACAGGACCCTACGAGCAGTACTTC. It yields the protein CASSATTGPYEQYF. The whole variable domain, filled in from reference TRBV18 and TRBJ2-7, reads NAGVMQNPRHLVRRRGQEARLRCSPMKGHSHVYWYRQLPEEGLKFMVYLQKENIIDESGMPKERFSAEFPKEGPSILRIQQVVRGDSAAYFCASSATTGPYEQYFGPGTRLTVT.

This sequence joins TRBV4-1 and TRBJ1-2; TRBD1 agrees at 9 bases. V lost 3 bases to trimming and J lost 7 bases; unmatched junction nucleotides: 9. Germline V gene lookup returns CDR1 MGHRA and CDR2 YSYEKL. The CDR3 loop spans 15 amino acids. The CDR3 here is CASSQTGQGDRGYTF. The DNA of the CDR3 is TGCGCCAGCAGCCAGACGGGACAGGGAGATCGTGGCTACACCTTC.

This clone was found a few times. V and J are TRBV28 and TRBJ1-5; 7 bases are shared with TRBD1. V shed 6 bases and J 2 bases; nucleotides not matched to a gene: 7. Germline CDR1 and CDR2: MDHEN and SYDVKM. The CDR3 is 15 residues long. CDR3 in DNA: TGTGCCAGCAGAGTTTCAGGGGGAGGCAATCAGCCCCAGCATTTT. As protein: CASRVSGGGNQPQHF. The full variable domain, its missing parts supplied by reference TRBV28 and TRBJ1-5, is DVKVTQSSRYLVKRTGEKVFLECVQDMDHENMFWYRQDPGLGLRLIYFSYDVKMKEKGDIPEGYSVSREKKERFSLILESASTNQTSMYLCASRVSGGGNQPQHFGDGTRLSIL.

This clone was seen only once. V gene TRBV9 combines with J gene TRBJ2-4; D is possibly TRBD1 (6 bases). The CDR3 consists of 15 residues. V was trimmed by 4 bases and J by 1 base, leaving 12 bases between them. The V gene's germline CDR1 is SGDLS and CDR2 YYNGEE. The DNA of the CDR3 is TGTGCCAGCAGCCCTTCTACAGGGGCCAAAAACATTCAGTACTTC. It encodes CASSPSTGAKNIQYF.

The chain recombines TRBV28 with TRBJ2-1; D gene unclear. Trimming cost V 6 bases and J 10 bases, with 13 bases left between them. The CDR3 loop spans 12 amino acids. The V gene's germline CDR1 is MDHEN and CDR2 SYDVKM. The CDR3 protein is CASSPPLLEQFF. Here the CDR3 DNA reads TGTGCCAGCAGCCCCCCGTTATTGGAGCAGTTCTTC.

The V gene is TRBV11-2, the J gene TRBJ1-4; D not resolved. Germline V CDR1 and CDR2: SGHAT, FQNNGV. Trimming cost V 5 bases and J 5 bases, with 9 bases left between them. This CDR3 contains 13 residues. CDR3 amino acids: CASSPRQNEKLFF. The CDR3 nucleotides read TGTGCCAGCAGCCCCCGACAAAATGAAAAACTGTTTTTT.

V and J are TRBV21-1 and TRBJ1-6. TRBV21-1 is annotated as a pseudogene. This CDR3 is 18 amino acids long. The CDR3 nucleotides read TGTGCCAGCATATCCCCTTTAGGTGGAGAAAGAGTCAATTCACCCCTCCACTTT. Protein product: CASISPLGGERVNSPLHF.

The rearrangement joins TRBV5-1 to TRBJ2-1, with 10 bases identical to TRBD1. This CDR3 is 15 amino acids long. Germline V CDR1 and CDR2: SGHRS, YFSETQ. V shed 4 bases, J shed 8 bases, and the junction held 9 bases outside the gene matches. The CDR3 DNA reads as TGCGCCAGCAGCCTCCCGACAGGGGGCTCCGATGAGCAGTTCTTC. Amino acids: CASSLPTGGSDEQFF.

Only one count was recorded for this clone. This chain links TRBV6-5 with TRBJ1-3; D unresolved. Looked up from germline, CDR1 is MNHEY and CDR2 is SVGAGI. The CDR3 totals 15 residues. V lost 2 bases, J lost 0 bases, and 8 bases lay in between. The chain's CDR3 is CASSYRGLSGNTIYF. The CDR3 DNA reads as TGTGCCAGCAGTTACCGTGGACTCTCTGGAAACACCATATATTTT.

The CDR3 DNA reads as TGTGCCATAAACGGGGAAACTAATGAAAAACTGTTTTTT. Encoded protein: CAINGETNEKLFF. The V and J genes are TRBV30 and TRBJ1-4; D is unresolved. Trimming left V 8 bases short and J 1 base short, with 11 bases between. Germline lookup yields CDR1 GTSNPN and CDR2 SVGIG (reference sequence). The CDR3 has 13 amino acids.

This chain connects TRBV6-5 to TRBJ1-1; D gene unclear. Per the germline V gene, CDR1 is MNHEY and CDR2 is SVGAGI. The length of the CDR3 is 11 residues. The V end was cut by 7 bases, the J end by 8 bases, with 11 bases between. CDR3 residues: CASTRAGEAFF. Written as DNA, the CDR3 is TGTGCCAGCACCCGGGCGGGAGAAGCTTTCTTT.

This chain joins TRBV9 and TRBJ2-2; D remains ambiguous. Trimming removed 4 bases at V and 0 bases at J, with 4 bases between. Germline V gene lookup returns CDR1 SGDLS and CDR2 YYNGEE. The CDR3 is made up of 13 amino acids. CDR3 sequence reads: CASSLPNTGELFF. The CDR3 DNA reads TGTGCCAGCAGCCTACCGAACACCGGGGAGCTGTTTTTT.

This rearrangement joins TRBV5-4 to TRBJ1-2; D gene unclear. V lost 4 bases and J 0 bases, leaving 16 bases between the germline ends. CDR3 length equals 16 residues. The germline V gene has CDR1 SGHNT and CDR2 YYREEE (reference sequence). CDR3 residues: CASSASGQEANYGYTF. The DNA for the CDR3 is TGTGCCAGCAGCGCGTCGGGTCAGGAGGCTAACTATGGCTACACCTTC.

The rearrangement links TRBV15 to TRBJ2-1, with 7 bases aligning to TRBD2. The J segment lost 10 bases and the V segment lost 3 bases, leaving 12 bases of the junction unmatched. CDR3 length: 15 amino acids. The germline CDR1 and CDR2 sequences are LNHNV and YYDKDF (reference sequence). CDR3 sequence (DNA): TGTGCCACCAGCAGCCGTAGCGGGTCGAGAGGGGAGCAGTTCTTC. This translates into CATSSRSGSRGEQFF.

The chain links TRBV19 to TRBJ1-5; TRBD1 is a possible D gene (5 bases). The CDR3 runs 15 residues. Trimming took 3 bases from V and 3 from J, leaving 12 bases between them. Germline CDR1 LNHDA, CDR2 SQIVND (reference sequence). The CDR3 sequence is CASSMVGRDNQPQHF. In DNA form, the CDR3 reads TGTGCCAGTAGTATGGTTGGCAGGGACAATCAGCCCCAGCATTTT.

The chain is built from TRBV6-1 and TRBJ2-3, with 7 bases identical to TRBD2. Looked up from germline, CDR1 is MNHNS and CDR2 is SASEGT. V was pared by 2 bases and J by 0 bases, with 5 bases of the junction left unmatched. This CDR3 spans 16 amino acids. CDR3 sequence reads: CASSESGGASTDTQYF. The CDR3 DNA reads TGTGCCAGCAGTGAATCGGGGGGAGCAAGCACAGATACGCAGTATTTT.

The DNA for the CDR3 is TGCAGCGTGGAATCGGACACCGGCCAAGCTTTCTTT. Protein: CSVESDTGQAFF. The V gene is TRBV29-1, the J gene TRBJ1-1; D may be TRBD1 (5 bases). In germline, CDR1 is SQVTM, CDR2 ANQGSEA. There are 12 residues in the CDR3. The V and J ends lost 6 bases and 9 bases respectively, with 17 bases between them.

This chain links TRBV10-3 with TRBJ2-7; weak D call: TRBD1 (6 bases). Trimming took 2 bases from V and 3 from J, leaving 14 bases between them. The CDR3 sequence is 15 residues long. CDR1 is ENHRY and CDR2 is SYGVKD in the germline V gene. For the CDR3, the DNA is TGTGCCATCAGTGAGGGTTCCGGGACAAACTACGAGCAGTACTTC. This gives the protein CAISEGSGTNYEQYF.

About this clone: The sample contains more than one DNA sequence encoding this CDR3. The rearrangement uses TRBV3-1 (or the pseudogene TRBV3-2) and TRBJ1-1, with 7 bases fitting TRBD1. V trimming: 3 bases; J trimming: 4 bases; junction bases outside the gene matches: 5. The CDR3 has 14 amino acids. In germline, CDR1 is LGHDT, CDR2 YNNKEL (reference sequence). This chain's CDR3 is CASSQAGGSTEAFF. CDR3 nucleotides: TGTGCCAGCAGCCAGGCAGGGGGGAGCACTGAAGCTTTCTTT.

This clone appeared once. The V call is TRBV5-6, the J call TRBJ2-5, with 10 positions matching TRBD2. The CDR3 is made up of 14 amino acids. Germline CDR1 SGHDT, CDR2 YYEEEE. V shed 4 bases and J 7 bases; nucleotides not matched to a gene: 7. DNA of the CDR3: TGTGCCAGCAGCCCGGGACTAGCGCAGGGGACCCAGTACTTC. Amino acids: CASSPGLAQGTQYF.

This chain connects TRBV3-1 (or the pseudogene TRBV3-2) to TRBJ2-5; TRBD2 agrees at 7 bases. There are 15 residues in the CDR3. Germline loops: CDR1 LGHDT, CDR2 YNNKEL (reference sequence). V lost 4 bases and J lost 4; bases outside the gene matches: 9. CDR3 nucleotide sequence: TGTGCCAGCAGCCCCATGACCGGGGGGTTAGAGACCCAGTACTTC. Translation: CASSPMTGGLETQYF.

The gene calls are TRBV19 and TRBJ2-1; maybe TRBD2 (5 bases). Trimming stripped 6 bases from V and 2 bases from J, with 11 bases between. The CDR3 runs 14 residues. Germline-derived CDR1 and CDR2 are LNHDA and SQIVND (reference sequence). The chain's CDR3 is CASRDGVAYNEQFF. CDR3 sequence (DNA): TGTGCCAGTAGGGACGGGGTCGCCTACAATGAGCAGTTCTTC.

CDR3 loop: CASSPHGGTYEQYV. CDR3 nucleotides: TGTGCCAGCAGTCCCCATGGAGGGACCTACGAGCAGTACGTC. The genes are TRBV28 and TRBJ2-7, with a tentative D call TRBD2 (6 bases). The CDR3 length is 14 residues. Per the germline V gene, CDR1 is MDHEN and CDR2 is SYDVKM. V lost 5 bases and J 2 bases, leaving 13 bases between the germline ends.

The CDR3 loop reads CASSLVAGSVDTQYF. The DNA of the CDR3 is TGCGCCAGCAGCTTGGTTGCGGGGTCCGTAGATACGCAGTATTTT. J is TRBJ2-3 and V is TRBV5-1, with D possibly TRBD2 on 6 matching bases. Germline CDR1 is SGHRS and CDR2 is YFSETQ. V was shortened by 0 bases and J by 5 bases, with 13 bases between the two germline ends. The CDR3 length is 15 residues.

As for this clone: Other nucleotide sequences in the sample specify the same CDR3. This CDR3 is CASSLAGGDYGYTF. The DNA for the CDR3 is TGCGCCAGCAGCTTAGCTGGGGGGGATTATGGCTACACCTTC. The chain has TRBV5-1 and TRBJ1-2, with D perhaps TRBD1 (5 bases). The ends were cut back, 2 bases at V and 5 bases at J, with 13 bases in the middle. The V gene's germline CDR1 is SGHRS and CDR2 YFSETQ. The CDR3 is 14 amino acids.

The chain is built from TRBV18 and TRBJ2-5, with TRBD1 matching 7 bases. Germline lookup yields CDR1 KGHSH and CDR2 LQKENI. V lost 2 bases to trimming and J lost 4 bases; unmatched junction nucleotides: 7. The CDR3 runs to 15 residues. The DNA of the CDR3 is TGTGCCAGCTCACCAGGACAGGATTCACGAGAGACCCAGTACTTC. It codes for CASSPGQDSRETQYF.

The chain couples TRBV24-1 to TRBJ2-1; TRBD1 is a possible D gene (6 bases). The V end was cut by 2 bases, the J end by 7 bases, with 14 bases between. From germline, CDR1 is KGHDR and CDR2 SFDVKD. This CDR3 has 15 amino acids. The CDR3 DNA reads as TGTGCCACCAGTGATTACGGAGCTGGACAGAATGAGCAGTTCTTC. Protein product: CATSDYGAGQNEQFF.